The 3 T cell receptor beta chains given below trace back to one sample, sequenced in a study of cytomegalovirus exposure and HLA in healthy donors. 13 Jbeta primers and 60 Vbeta primers were used for the PCR. Clones were sequenced by immunoSEQ multiplex PCR, and TCRdb holds only the in-frame ones, with some missing. The sample records more than 30,000 clones, around 74% being singletons. The sequenced sample was PBMCs. Source of these receptors: a man aged 25-45 years in good health and CMV-seronegative.

This clone was seen more than once but under ten times. The chain is built from TRBV27 and TRBJ1-6; D gene uncertain. This CDR3 contains 15 residues. V lost 7 bases, J lost 7 bases, and 17 bases lay in between. The germline CDR1 and CDR2 sequences are MNHEY and SMNVEV (reference sequence). This CDR3 reads CASNLLTPTNSPLHF. In DNA form, the CDR3 reads TGTGCCAGCAATTTGTTAACACCCACAAATTCACCCCTCCACTTT.

This clone was found a few times. This chain connects TRBV30 to TRBJ2-3; 9 bases fit TRBD2. With 2 bases clipped from V and 5 bases from J, the junction kept 5 bases outside the gene matches. The CDR3 totals 14 residues. Germline V gene data show CDR1 as GTSNPN and CDR2 as SVGIG (reference sequence). CDR3: CAWSKGLAIDTQYF. The CDR3, as DNA: TGTGCCTGGAGTAAGGGACTAGCAATAGATACGCAGTATTTT.

A remark on this clone: Its ends do not fully match the called genes, so a read error is possible. This CDR3 is CASSLEEGSYGYTF. CDR3 nucleotide sequence: TGTGCCAGCAGCCTAGAGGAGGGGAGCTATGGCTACACCTTC. V gene TRBV11-2 combines with J gene TRBJ1-2; D might be TRBD1 (5 bases). CDR3 length: 14 residues. Germline V gene lookup returns CDR1 SGHAT and CDR2 FQNNGV.